The 17 T cell receptor beta chains given below trace back to one sample, sequenced in a study of T cell responses to AZD1222 COVID-19 vaccine. The assay was immunoSEQ multiplex PCR, and TCRdb's table has in-frame clones only and misses some. The table has 150,000 to 200,000 clones, around nine tenths seen once. Specimen: peripheral blood, collected on day 0 of AZD1222 vaccination. The receptors come from an adult in good health.

This chain connects TRBV9 to TRBJ2-1; tentatively, D is TRBD2 (8 bases). This CDR3 is built from 15 residues. CDR1 SGDLS and CDR2 YYNGEE come from the germline V gene. V was trimmed by 6 bases and J by 10 bases, leaving 23 bases between them. For the CDR3, the DNA is TGTGCCAGCAATCAGGGGGACTTCGGGAGGGGAGAGCAGTTCTTC. Residues: CASNQGDFGRGEQFF.

The CDR3 DNA is TGTGCCAGCAGCTTAGATCAGAGACGGGGGGAGACCCAGTACTTC. This codes for CASSLDQRRGETQYF. This rearrangement joins TRBV7-9 to TRBJ2-5; weak D call: TRBD2 (6 bases). CDR3 length equals 15 residues. Looked up from germline, CDR1 is SEHNR and CDR2 is FQNEAQ (reference sequence). Trimming removed 1 base at V and 5 bases at J, with 14 bases between.

This clone was counted only a few times. This chain connects TRBV2 to TRBJ2-7; 7 bases fit TRBD1. The CDR3 covers 14 residues. CDR1 is SNHLY and CDR2 is FYNNEI in the germline V gene. With 6 bases clipped from V and 0 bases from J, the junction kept 5 bases outside the gene matches. CDR3 sequence reads: CASRGQLSSYEQYF. CDR3 nucleotide sequence: TGTGCCAGCAGGGGACAGCTAAGCTCCTACGAGCAGTACTTC. Full variable domain (outside the CDR3, taken from reference TRBV2 and TRBJ2-7): EPEVTQTPSHQVTQMGQEVILRCVPISNHLYFYWYRQILGQKVEFLVSFYNNEISEKSEIFDDQFSVERPDGSNFTLKIRSTKLEDSAMYFCASRGQLSSYEQYFGPGTRLTVT.

The chain employs TRBV19 and TRBJ1-6; 8 bases fit TRBD1. The CDR3 runs to 15 residues. Germline lookup yields CDR1 LNHDA and CDR2 SQIVND (reference sequence). The V and J ends lost 5 bases and 10 bases, in that order; junction bases with no gene match: 10. The chain's CDR3 is CASSLETGARSPLHF. The CDR3 coding sequence is TGTGCCAGTAGTCTTGAGACAGGGGCGCGATCACCCCTCCACTTT.

CDR3 DNA sequence: TGTGCCAGCAGCCTTTCAGGGGTCCTCTACGAGCAGTACTTC. Translated: CASSLSGVLYEQYF. This chain connects TRBV11-1 to TRBJ2-7, with D possibly TRBD1 on 6 matching bases. CDR3 length: 14 residues. The germline V gene has CDR1 SGHAT and CDR2 FQDESV (reference sequence). V shed 5 bases and J shed 3 bases, with 14 bases lying between them.

This clone occurred once. The V and J genes are TRBV7-2 and TRBJ2-1; D not resolved. Trimming left V 4 bases short and J 2 bases short, with 9 bases between. The V gene's germline CDR1 is SGHTA and CDR2 FQGNSA. The length of the CDR3 is 14 residues. As DNA, the CDR3 is TGTGCCAGCAGCTCCGGGTACACCTACAATGAGCAGTTCTTC. Amino acids: CASSSGYTYNEQFF.

The count of this clone is one. The chain employs TRBV27 and TRBJ1-1; 8 bases fit TRBD1. After removal of 6 bases from V and 9 bases from J, the junction contained 12 bases not matched to a gene. The CDR3 is made up of 14 amino acids. Germline-derived CDR1 and CDR2 are MNHEY and SMNVEV (reference sequence). CDR3 in amino acids: CASSLPRQGSKAFF. CDR3 in DNA: TGTGCCAGCAGCCTTCCGAGACAGGGGAGCAAAGCTTTCTTT.

The genes are TRBV7-9 and TRBJ1-1; TRBD1 might be the D (5 bases). Trimming shortened V by 5 bases and J by 6 bases, and 19 bases separated the two germline ends. CDR3 length equals 15 residues. The germline CDR1 and CDR2 sequences are SEHNR and FQNEAQ (reference sequence). The CDR3 region has the DNA TGTGCCAGCAGCCCCCTTGGGGGGGTGGTCGCTGAAGCTTTCTTT. This translates into CASSPLGGVVAEAFF. Variable domain in full (rest from reference TRBV7-9 and TRBJ1-1): DTGVSQNPRHKITKRGQNVTFRCDPISEHNRLYWYRQTLGQGPEFLTYFQNEAQLEKSRLLSDRFSAERPKGSFSTLEIQRTEQGDSAMYLCASSPLGGVVAEAFFGQGTRLTVV.

The chain recombines TRBV7-3 with TRBJ2-1; 7 positions match TRBD1. Germline values: CDR1 SGHTA, CDR2 FQGTGA. V was clipped by 0 bases and J by 6 bases; unmatched bases: 5. This CDR3 is built from 15 residues. CDR3 in DNA: TGTGCCAGCAGCTTAACGTTGGCAGGGGGCAATGAGCAGTTCTTC. This sequence encodes CASSLTLAGGNEQFF.

The gene calls are TRBV9 and TRBJ2-3; D ambiguous. The CDR3 has 10 amino acids. Deletions cut 3 bases from V and 5 bases from J, with 1 base between. Germline CDR1 and CDR2: SGDLS and YYNGEE. CDR3 amino acids: CASSGDTQYF. DNA for the CDR3: TGTGCCAGCAGCGGAGATACGCAGTATTTT.

The chain employs TRBV18 and TRBJ1-2; TRBD1 matches 9 bases. The CDR3 is 15 amino acids. V was clipped by 6 bases and J by 8 bases; unmatched bases: 13. In germline, CDR1 is KGHSH, CDR2 LQKENI. CDR3 protein: CASSPLRDRAEGYTF. CDR3 sequence (DNA): TGTGCCAGCTCGCCCCTACGGGACAGGGCGGAGGGCTACACCTTC. Filled out from reference TRBV18 and TRBJ1-2, the complete variable domain reads NAGVMQNPRHLVRRRGQEARLRCSPMKGHSHVYWYRQLPEEGLKFMVYLQKENIIDESGMPKERFSAEFPKEGPSILRIQQVVRGDSAAYFCASSPLRDRAEGYTFGSGTRLTVV.

This sequence joins TRBV16 and TRBJ1-1, with D perhaps matching TRBD1 (5 bases). This CDR3 region has 14 residues. Per the germline V gene, CDR1 is KGHSY and CDR2 is FQNENV. V lost 4 bases, J lost 7 bases, and 16 bases lay in between. The DNA for the CDR3 is TGTGCCAGCAGCCGCGACCAGGGAGCCGTTGAAGCTTTCTTT. Translating gives CASSRDQGAVEAFF.

The table lists this clone with a count of one. The chain links TRBV6-1 to TRBJ1-1; D is perhaps TRBD1 (5 bases). Germline CDR1 reads MNHNS; CDR2 reads SASEGT. This CDR3 is 17 amino acids long. Trimming removed 1 base at V and 0 bases at J, with 15 bases between. CDR3 in DNA: TGTGCCAGCAGTGAAGTTCGGGGGTTGGGAGTGAACACTGAAGCTTTCTTT. Its translation: CASSEVRGLGVNTEAFF.

This chain connects TRBV2 to TRBJ1-5, with 7 bases identical to TRBD1. Germline values: CDR1 SNHLY, CDR2 FYNNEI. The CDR3 is made up of 15 amino acids. With V trimmed by 7 bases and J by 0 bases, 6 bases remained unmatched. In nucleotides, the CDR3 is TGTGCCAGCACCTACAGGGGCAATAGCAATCAGCCCCAGCATTTT. Protein: CASTYRGNSNQPQHF.

The chain links TRBV27 to TRBJ1-2; the match to TRBD1 covers 9 bases. Losses at the gene ends were 8 bases for V and 2 bases for J; bases not matched to a gene: 9. The germline CDR1 and CDR2 sequences are MNHEY and SMNVEV (reference sequence). This CDR3 has 15 amino acids. This CDR3 is CASRLTGQGNYGYTF. CDR3 nucleotide sequence: TGTGCCAGCCGATTAACAGGACAGGGGAACTATGGCTACACCTTC.

The chain has TRBV5-6 and TRBJ2-5; a weak D match, TRBD2 (5 bases). V was trimmed by 0 bases and J by 5 bases, leaving 8 bases between them. Germline values: CDR1 SGHDT, CDR2 YYEEEE. The CDR3 is 13 amino acids. The CDR3 loop reads CASSLAGGETQYF. DNA of the CDR3: TGTGCCAGCAGCTTGGCTGGCGGGGAGACCCAGTACTTC.

V gene TRBV29-1 combines with J gene TRBJ2-1; D might be TRBD1 (6 bases). Germline V gene sequence: CDR1 SQVTM, CDR2 ANQGSEA. V was cut by 6 bases and J by 2 bases, with 11 bases left in between. This CDR3 is built from 13 residues. CDR3 DNA: TGCAGCGTGAACAGGGATACCTACAATGAGCAGTTCTTC. Its protein is CSVNRDTYNEQFF.